Below, 26 T cell receptor beta chains from the same sample are listed, as sequenced in a study of blood T cell repertoires in COVID-19. Here immunoSEQ multiplex PCR was the method, and the copy in TCRdb shows in-frame clones only, minus some. The data contain 100,000 to 150,000 clones, over 75% of them singletons. Sequences were obtained from peripheral blood. All receptors derive from a man aged 25 to 40 with COVID-19, enrolled during active disease.

For this clone: The junction and the germline gene differ at one end; a read error may be behind it. The chain links TRBV4-1 to TRBJ2-3, with D perhaps matching TRBD2 (6 bases). The CDR3 is 13 residues long. CDR1 is MGHRA and CDR2 is YSYEKL in the germline V gene. The chain's CDR3 is CASSQDSGGILDF. CDR3 DNA sequence: TGCGCCAGCAGCCAAGACTCAGGCGGGATCTTGGATTTT.

The V gene is TRBV7-8, the J gene TRBJ2-7; 12 bases fit TRBD2. The CDR3 is made up of 15 amino acids. V lost 1 base, J lost 4 bases, and 2 bases stayed unmatched. Germline CDR1 reads SGHVS; CDR2 reads FQNEAQ. As DNA, the CDR3 is TGTGCCAGCAGCTTAGAGCTAGCGGGAGGGTACGAGCAGTACTTC. Protein: CASSLELAGGYEQYF.

V and J are TRBV18 and TRBJ2-3; D perhaps matches TRBD1 (6 bases). The germline V gene has CDR1 KGHSH and CDR2 LQKENI. Between the trimmed V and J ends, which lost 2 bases and 0 bases, there was a span of 9 bases. This CDR3 is 15 amino acids long. CDR3 in DNA: TGTGCCAGCTCACCAATGGGGGCCAGCACAGATACGCAGTATTTT. Its translation is CASSPMGASTDTQYF.

The chain has TRBV7-9 and TRBJ1-1; weak D call: TRBD1 (5 bases). The germline gives CDR1 SEHNR, CDR2 FQNEAQ (reference sequence). Deletions cut 3 bases from V and 4 bases from J, with 6 bases between. CDR3 length: 12 residues. DNA for the CDR3: TGTGCCAGCAGCTTCCAGGGCACTGAAGCTTTCTTT. Translating gives CASSFQGTEAFF.

The chain joins TRBV5-1 to TRBJ1-2; D remains ambiguous. CDR1 is SGHRS and CDR2 is YFSETQ in the germline V gene. The CDR3 loop spans 12 amino acids. Trimming removed 1 base from V and 8 bases from J, with 9 bases in between. CDR3 sequence reads: CASSLIRGGYTF. DNA of the CDR3: TGCGCCAGCAGCTTGATAAGAGGCGGCTACACCTTC.

V and J are TRBV6-5 and TRBJ1-1; 7 bases map to TRBD1. The CDR3 sequence is 13 residues long. CDR1 is MNHEY and CDR2 is SVGAGI in the germline V gene. Unmatched junction bases numbered 3, after V lost 4 bases and J lost 4 bases. The CDR3: CASSFQGVTEAFF. CDR3 nucleotides: TGTGCCAGCAGTTTTCAGGGGGTCACTGAAGCTTTCTTT.

The chain is built from TRBV6-6 and TRBJ1-2; 7 positions match TRBD1. Trimming removed 8 bases from V and 3 bases from J; junction bases left unmatched: 6. Per the germline V gene, CDR1 is MNHNY and CDR2 is SVGAGI (reference sequence). The CDR3 contains 13 residues. The CDR3 DNA reads TGTGCCAGCGGGAACAGGGGTGACTATGGCTACACCTTC. Translation: CASGNRGDYGYTF.

This chain connects TRBV1 to TRBJ1-5; the listed D gene, TRBD1, was not tested against the DNA. TRBV1 is a pseudogene locus. CDR3 length: 17 residues. The CDR3 DNA is TGCACCAGCAGCCAAGATGGGCAGGGGGGCAGCAATCAGCCCCAGCATTTT. Its protein is CTSSQDGQGGSNQPQHF.

The chain couples TRBV6-1 to TRBJ2-5, with TRBD1 as a possible D gene (5 bases). The CDR3 runs 14 residues. V lost 2 bases and J lost 1, with 8 bases in between. In germline, CDR1 is MNHNS, CDR2 SASEGT. This CDR3 reads CASSESRAQETQYF. CDR3 in DNA: TGTGCCAGCAGTGAAAGCAGGGCCCAAGAGACCCAGTACTTC.

The chain carries TRBV6-4 and TRBJ2-1; TRBD2 matches 7 bases. The germline gives CDR1 MRHNA, CDR2 SNTAGT. Trimming cost V 2 bases and J 6 bases; bases outside gene matches: 7. This CDR3 region has 15 residues. The CDR3 reads CASSDTAGASNEQFF. The CDR3 nucleotides read TGTGCCAGCAGTGACACGGCGGGAGCTAGCAATGAGCAGTTCTTC.

The chain has TRBV11-3 and TRBJ1-2, with unresolved D. This CDR3 comprises 15 residues. The germline V gene encodes CDR1 SGHNT and CDR2 YENEEA. V was clipped by 0 bases and J by 2 bases, with 10 bases between them. CDR3 nucleotide sequence: TGTGCCAGCAGCTTAGATCTAGGTCAGAACTATGGCTACACCTTC. This encodes CASSLDLGQNYGYTF. Using reference TRBV11-3 and TRBJ1-2 for the parts outside the CDR3, the full variable domain is EAGVVQSPRYKIIEKKQPVAFWCNPISGHNTLYWYLQNLGQGPELLIRYENEEAVDDSQLPKDRFSAERLKGVDSTLKIQPAELGDSAVYLCASSLDLGQNYGYTFGSGTRLTVV.

This clone was seen only once. The gene calls are TRBV29-1 and TRBJ2-7, with 7 bases identical to TRBD1. The V and J ends lost 4 bases and 3 bases, in that order; junction bases with no gene match: 3. CDR1 is SQVTM and CDR2 is ANQGSEA in the germline V gene. CDR3 size: 12 residues. The CDR3 loop reads CSVVRGLYEQYF. DNA of the CDR3: TGCAGCGTTGTAAGGGGGCTCTACGAGCAGTACTTC.

The chain combines TRBV2 with TRBJ2-2; unclear D gene. V was trimmed by 5 bases and J by 2 bases, leaving 15 bases between them. The CDR3 length is 16 residues. Per germline, CDR1 SNHLY and CDR2 FYNNEI. CDR3 loop: CASSQATSHNTGELFF. The CDR3 DNA reads TGTGCCAGCAGTCAGGCGACATCACATAACACCGGGGAGCTGTTTTTT. Complete variable domain (other parts from reference TRBV2 and TRBJ2-2): EPEVTQTPSHQVTQMGQEVILRCVPISNHLYFYWYRQILGQKVEFLVSFYNNEISEKSEIFDDQFSVERPDGSNFTLKIRSTKLEDSAMYFCASSQATSHNTGELFFGEGSRLTVL.

Only a few counts were recorded for this clone. This chain links TRBV24-1 with TRBJ2-1; TRBD2 matches at 11 bases. V dropped 3 bases and J dropped 4; count of bases not matched to a gene: 10. Germline CDR1 is KGHDR and CDR2 is SFDVKD. This CDR3 is 18 amino acids long. CDR3 bases: TGTGCCACCAGTGATAGCAGTAGCGGGGGGGCCTATTACAATGAGCAGTTCTTC. It specifies CATSDSSSGGAYYNEQFF.

The chain recombines TRBV27 with TRBJ2-3; D may be TRBD2 (5 bases). CDR1 MNHEY and CDR2 SMNVEV come from the germline V gene (reference sequence). With 10 bases removed from V and 0 bases from J, the gap between germline ends came to 17 bases. The CDR3 length is 15 residues. In nucleotides, the CDR3 is TGTGCCACCTCCTTTACGGGATCTAGCACAGATACGCAGTATTTT. This translates into CATSFTGSSTDTQYF.

The chain uses TRBV28 and TRBJ1-2; D might be TRBD1 (5 bases). This CDR3 has 13 residues. Germline CDR1 is MDHEN and CDR2 is SYDVKM. V shed 5 bases and J shed 4 bases, with 11 bases lying between them. CDR3 DNA: TGTGCCAGCAGTCAAATCGACAGCTATGGCTACACCTTC. Translation: CASSQIDSYGYTF.

This chain joins TRBV9 and TRBJ2-4, with a possible D match to TRBD1 (5 bases). Trimming took off 3 bases at V and 3 bases at J, with 13 bases between the two ends. The length of the CDR3 is 15 residues. Germline V gene sequence: CDR1 SGDLS, CDR2 YYNGEE. The CDR3 DNA reads TGTGCCAGCAGCGCTATTGGTGACAGCAAAAACATTCAGTACTTC. Amino acids: CASSAIGDSKNIQYF.

This clone was observed a handful of times. The genes are TRBV5-1 and TRBJ2-2, with 9 bases fitting TRBD1. Germline assignment: CDR1 SGHRS and CDR2 YFSETQ. The CDR3 is 16 residues long. V shed 6 bases and J 0 bases; nucleotides not matched to a gene: 6. DNA for the CDR3: TGCGCCAGCAACGTACAGGGGGCTACGAACACCGGGGAGCTGTTTTTT. This codes for CASNVQGATNTGELFF. Together with reference TRBV5-1 and TRBJ2-2, the CDR3 gives the full variable domain: KAGVTQTPRYLIKTRGQQVTLSCSPISGHRSVSWYQQTPGQGLQFLFEYFSETQRNKGNFPGRFSGRQFSNSRSEMNVSTLELGDSALYLCASNVQGATNTGELFFGEGSRLTVL.

Only one count was recorded for this clone. CDR3: CATSDFGQNYGYTF. The CDR3 DNA follows: TGTGCCACCAGTGATTTCGGACAGAACTATGGCTACACCTTC. The genes are TRBV24-1 and TRBJ1-2; TRBD1 might be the D (6 bases). V was trimmed by 1 base and J by 2 bases, leaving 7 bases between them. The CDR3 has 14 residues. CDR1 is KGHDR and CDR2 is SFDVKD in the germline V gene.

The CDR3 loop reads CSVAGRLAGREQFF. The DNA for the CDR3 is TGCAGCGTTGCCGGTAGGTTAGCGGGAAGGGAGCAGTTCTTC. The chain uses TRBV29-1 and TRBJ2-1; 8 bases fit TRBD2. V lost 4 bases and J lost 10; bases outside the gene matches: 12. The CDR3 consists of 14 residues. The germline CDR1 and CDR2 sequences are SQVTM and ANQGSEA.

The V and J genes are TRBV6-2 or TRBV6-3 and TRBJ2-2, with 9 bases fitting TRBD1. The CDR3 contains 15 residues. The V gene end was trimmed by 6 bases and the J gene end by 3 bases; junction bases not matched to a gene: 5. Germline CDR1 and CDR2: MNHEY and SVGEGT. The CDR3 DNA reads TGTGCCAGCAGCAACAGGGGGCTGGACACCGGGGAGCTGTTTTTT. Its protein is CASSNRGLDTGELFF.

The chain combines TRBV5-1 with TRBJ2-1; 12 bases align to TRBD2. The CDR3 spans 16 residues. The V gene end was trimmed by 0 bases and the J gene end by 5 bases; junction bases not matched to a gene: 3. Germline CDR1 reads SGHRS; CDR2 reads YFSETQ. The DNA of the CDR3 is TGCGCCAGCAGCTTGGTCGGACTAGCGGGGAACAATGAGCAGTTCTTC. It translates to CASSLVGLAGNNEQFF.

The genes are TRBV7-2 and TRBJ1-4, with 8 bases aligning to TRBD1. The V gene end was trimmed by 6 bases and the J gene end by 8 bases; junction bases not matched to a gene: 11. From germline, CDR1 is SGHTA and CDR2 FQGNSA. This CDR3 contains 15 residues. In DNA form, the CDR3 reads TGTGCCAGCAGTACAGGACAGGGCGCAGGAGAAAAACTGTTTTTT. Translation gives CASSTGQGAGEKLFF.

This chain uses TRBV28 with TRBJ2-1; D is possibly TRBD1 (5 bases). Germline assignment: CDR1 MDHEN and CDR2 SYDVKM. The V end was cut by 4 bases, the J end by 6 bases, with 16 bases between. The CDR3 spans 15 residues. CDR3 loop: CASSSTDRTFNEQFF. In DNA form, the CDR3 reads TGTGCCAGCAGTTCGACAGACCGCACGTTCAATGAGCAGTTCTTC.

CDR3 nucleotide sequence: TGTGCCAGCAGTTTTGGGGGGGGCGCTTCGGAGACCCAGTACTTC. It encodes CASSFGGGASETQYF. This rearrangement joins TRBV28 to TRBJ2-5, with D possibly being TRBD2 (7 bases). Germline CDR1 is MDHEN and CDR2 is SYDVKM. The CDR3 is 15 amino acids. The V and J ends lost 3 bases and 5 bases respectively, with 16 bases between them. Full variable domain (rest looked up from reference TRBV28 and TRBJ2-5): DVKVTQSSRYLVKRTGEKVFLECVQDMDHENMFWYRQDPGLGLRLIYFSYDVKMKEKGDIPEGYSVSREKKERFSLILESASTNQTSMYLCASSFGGGASETQYFGPGTRLLVL.

A remark on this clone: One junction end does not reproduce the germline sequence, and a read error may be involved. The chain is built from TRBV27 and TRBJ2-7; TRBD1 is a possible D gene (6 bases). Per the germline V gene, CDR1 is MNHEY and CDR2 is SMNVEV (reference sequence). This CDR3 has 14 amino acids. The CDR3 loop is CASSTQDSPGVSIF. The CDR3 nucleotides read TGTGCCAGCAGTACACAGGATTCACCAGGGGTCTCCATATTC.